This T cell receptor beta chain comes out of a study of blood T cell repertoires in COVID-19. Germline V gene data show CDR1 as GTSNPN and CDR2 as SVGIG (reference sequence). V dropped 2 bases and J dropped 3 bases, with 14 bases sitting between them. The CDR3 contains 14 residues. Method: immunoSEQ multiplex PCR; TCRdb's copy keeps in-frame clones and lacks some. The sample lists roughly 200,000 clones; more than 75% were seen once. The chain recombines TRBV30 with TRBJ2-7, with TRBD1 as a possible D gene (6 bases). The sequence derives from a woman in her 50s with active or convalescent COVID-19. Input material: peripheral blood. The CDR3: CAWSRRQAFYEQYF. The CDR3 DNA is TGTGCCTGGAGTAGGAGACAGGCATTCTACGAGCAGTACTTC. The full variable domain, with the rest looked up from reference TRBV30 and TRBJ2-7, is SQTIHQWPATLVQPVGSPLSLECTVEGTSNPNLYWYRQAAGRGLQLLFYSVGIGQISSEVPQNLSASRPQDRQFILSSKKLLLSDSGFYLCAWSRRQAFYEQYFGPGTRLTVT.